This TCR beta chain was retrieved from a study of blood T cell repertoires in COVID-19. Across the whole study: The United States, Italy and Spain supplied acute and convalescent COVID-19 samples. The cDNA or gDNA used as material had been derived from T cells, B-cell-depleted T cells, or PBMCs.

Sequencing used immunoSEQ multiplex PCR; TCRdb keeps in-frame clones, though not all of them. Of approximately 180,000 clones listed, 70% to 90% are singletons. This clone was counted a single time. V lost 2 bases, J lost 4 bases, and 6 bases lay in between. The CDR3 extends over 12 amino acids. CDR1 is LGHDT, CDR2 YNNKEL, per germline (reference sequence). Sequenced: peripheral blood. The chain combines TRBV3-1 (or the pseudogene TRBV3-2) with TRBJ2-7; D call uncertain. The sequence derives from a human donor with active or convalescent COVID-19. The donor label of this sample is uncertain. CDR3 nucleotide sequence: TGTGCCAGCAGCCAACGTCGGTACGAGCAGTACTTC. Residues: CASSQRRYEQYF.